The 9 T cell receptor beta chains presented below share a single source sample, sequenced in a study of blood T cell repertoires in COVID-19. Profiled with immunoSEQ multiplex PCR; TCRdb holds only in-frame clones, not every one. The top ten hold less than 0.7% of the sample, which has 150,000 to 200,000 clones, nearly 90% seen once. Sequenced sample: peripheral blood. These receptors all come from a man aged 50 to 60 with acute or convalescent COVID-19.

The rearrangement joins TRBV25-1 to TRBJ1-1, with a possible D match to TRBD1 (6 bases). V dropped 3 bases and J dropped 3 bases, with 17 bases sitting between them. The CDR3 sequence is 16 residues long. Germline V gives CDR1 MGHDK, CDR2 SYGVNS. The chain's CDR3 is CASSEYSNRVDTEAFF. CDR3 DNA: TGTGCCAGCAGTGAGTATTCCAACAGGGTAGACACTGAAGCTTTCTTT. Looking up the rest from reference TRBV25-1 and TRBJ1-1 gives the full variable domain: EADIYQTPRYLVIGTGKKITLECSQTMGHDKMYWYQQDPGMELHLIHYSYGVNSTEKGDLSSESTVSRIRTEHFPLTLESARPSHTSQYLCASSEYSNRVDTEAFFGQGTRLTVV.

The V and J genes are TRBV10-3 and TRBJ2-3, with 10 bases that match TRBD2. CDR1 ENHRY and CDR2 SYGVKD come from the germline V gene. CDR3 length: 17 residues. Trimming at V came to 0 bases and at J to 6 bases, leaving 9 bases not matched to a gene. The CDR3: CAISESGAGGGSDTQYF. For the CDR3, the DNA is TGTGCCATCAGTGAGTCAGGAGCGGGAGGGGGATCGGATACGCAGTATTTT.

Concerning this clone: The DNA is left out, because the CDR3 cannot be placed on it with certainty; the CDR3 is given as TCRdb lists it. CDR3 amino acids: CASFLAGANTEAFF. The rearrangement links TRBV21-1 to TRBJ1-1; the table assigns TRBD1, which was not confirmed against the DNA. TRBV21-1 is designated a pseudogene. Counting both end residues, the CDR3 totals 14 amino acids.

This rearrangement joins TRBV7-2 to TRBJ1-4; TRBD1 aligns across 8 bases. This CDR3 has 15 amino acids. V was clipped by 2 bases and J by 2 bases; unmatched bases: 1. Looked up from germline, CDR1 is SGHTA and CDR2 is FQGNSA. CDR3 amino acids: CASSLQGATNEKLFF. CDR3 in DNA: TGTGCCAGCAGCTTACAGGGGGCCACTAATGAAAAACTGTTTTTT.

V and J are TRBV27 and TRBJ2-2; TRBD1 matches 8 bases. Germline trimming cut 2 bases from V and 4 bases from J; bases unmatched to any gene: 3. The CDR3 has 15 amino acids. From germline, CDR1 is MNHEY and CDR2 SMNVEV (reference sequence). CDR3 protein: CASSLSQGATGELFF. CDR3 DNA: TGTGCCAGCAGTTTAAGCCAGGGGGCCACCGGGGAGCTGTTTTTT.

V gene TRBV6-6 combines with J gene TRBJ1-5, with TRBD1 matching over 11 bases. This CDR3 is 15 amino acids long. Germline loops: CDR1 MNHNY, CDR2 SVGAGI (reference sequence). V lost 6 bases, J lost 6 bases, and 7 bases stayed unmatched. CDR3 protein: CASSGQGAAVQPQHF. CDR3 sequence (DNA): TGTGCCAGCAGCGGACAGGGGGCGGCAGTTCAGCCCCAGCATTTT.

The chain joins TRBV10-2 to TRBJ1-4; TRBD1 might be the D (6 bases). This CDR3 is 14 amino acids long. Germline values: CDR1 WSHSY, CDR2 SAAADI. V was cut by 3 bases and J by 7 bases, with 12 bases left in between. CDR3 sequence (DNA): TGCGCCAGCAGTGACGGGCAGGGGACTGAAAAACTGTTTTTT. Translated: CASSDGQGTEKLFF.

V usage is TRBV5-6 and J usage is TRBJ2-2; 7 bases are shared with TRBD1. This CDR3 is 15 amino acids long. From germline, CDR1 is SGHDT and CDR2 YYEEEE. V lost 4 bases and J lost 3; bases outside the gene matches: 6. CDR3 sequence reads: CASSTLDRDTGELFF. CDR3 nucleotide sequence: TGTGCCAGCAGCACCCTCGACAGGGACACCGGGGAGCTGTTTTTT.

The V call is TRBV28, the J call TRBJ1-3; tentatively, D is TRBD1 (6 bases). The CDR3 spans 15 residues. The germline V and J ends were trimmed by 5 bases and 8 bases, with 19 bases remaining between them. Germline CDR1 MDHEN, CDR2 SYDVKM. CDR3 loop: CASSLLSGGADTIYF. The CDR3 bases are TGTGCCAGCAGTCTCCTATCGGGGGGCGCGGACACCATATATTTT.